The T cell receptor (beta chain) described here comes from a study of cytomegalovirus exposure and HLA in healthy donors. Background on the study: From HLA-typed donors, an early data release held about 85 million unique TCRs. Study conclusions and caveats: A missense DCLRE1C variant was associated with V- and J-gene trimming of TCR beta chains in a later analysis, and an independent cohort replicated the association.

The PCR had 60 Vbeta and 13 Jbeta primers. The table came from immunoSEQ multiplex PCR; TCRdb's copy has only in-frame clones and leaves some out. The sample lists fewer than 200,000 clones; 77% were seen once. J was trimmed by 0 bases and V by 5 bases; bases with no gene match: 10. The CDR3 length is 16 residues. Germline CDR1 is MNHEY and CDR2 is SMNVEV (reference sequence). Points on this clone: Its specificity is not known.

J is TRBJ2-7 and V is TRBV27; 7 positions agree with TRBD1. This clonotype was obtained from a man younger than 40 in good health and CMV-seropositive. The sequenced sample was PBMCs. For the CDR3, the DNA is TGTGCCAGCAGTCCTCACAGGGGTATTCACTCCTACGAGCAGTACTTC. Amino acids: CASSPHRGIHSYEQYF.